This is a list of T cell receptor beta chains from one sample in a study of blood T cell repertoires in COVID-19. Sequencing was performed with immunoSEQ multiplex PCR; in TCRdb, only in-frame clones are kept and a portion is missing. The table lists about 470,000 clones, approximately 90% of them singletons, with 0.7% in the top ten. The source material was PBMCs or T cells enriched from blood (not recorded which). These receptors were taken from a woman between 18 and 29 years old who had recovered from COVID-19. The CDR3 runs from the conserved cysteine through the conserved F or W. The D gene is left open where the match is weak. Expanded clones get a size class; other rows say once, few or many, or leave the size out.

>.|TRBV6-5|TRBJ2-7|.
TGTGCCAGCAGTTACCGAGGATCCTCCTACGAGCAGTACTTC
CASSYRGSSYEQYF
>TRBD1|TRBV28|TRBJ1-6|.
TGTGCCAGCAGTTCGGGACAGGGGAACCCCCTCCACTTT
CASSSGQGNPLHF
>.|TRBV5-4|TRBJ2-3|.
TGTGCCAGCAGCTTGACAGGGCCAGATACGCAGTATTTT
CASSLTGPDTQYF
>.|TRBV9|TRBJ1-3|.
TGTGCCAGCAGCGTAGACTATGGAAACACCATATATTTT
CASSVDYGNTIYF
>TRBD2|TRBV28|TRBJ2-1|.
TGTGCCAGCAGGTTAGCGGGGGGTAGCTCCTACAATGAGCAGTTCTTC
CASRLAGGSSYNEQFF
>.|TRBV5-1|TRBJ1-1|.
TGCGCCAGCAGCTTAAATGCGGGGGGTCGAACTGAAGCTTTCTTT
CASSLNAGGRTEAFF
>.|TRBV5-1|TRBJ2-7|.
TGCGCCAGCAGCTTGGCAGGGGGGACAATCTACGAGCAGTACTTC
CASSLAGGTIYEQYF
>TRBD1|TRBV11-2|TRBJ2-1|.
TGTGCCAGCAGCTCTATTTCGCCGGGACAGACCAATGAGCAGTTCTTC
CASSSISPGQTNEQFF
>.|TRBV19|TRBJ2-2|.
TGTGCCAGTAGTAAAACGGGACAGAACACCGGGGAGCTGTTTTTT
CASSKTGQNTGELFF
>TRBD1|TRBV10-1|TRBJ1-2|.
TGCGCCAGCAGTCCCGACAGGGAATATGGCTACACCTTC
CASSPDREYGYTF
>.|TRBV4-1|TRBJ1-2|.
TGCGCCAGCAGCCCTCTCAAACAGACAAACTATGGCTACACCTTC
CASSPLKQTNYGYTF
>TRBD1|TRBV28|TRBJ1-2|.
TGTGCCAGCAACGGAGAGGGACAGTTCCTCTATGGCTACACCTTC
CASNGEGQFLYGYTF
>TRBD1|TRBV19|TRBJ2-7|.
TGTGCCACCGCCCGACAGGGGAAAGAAGCCTACGAGCAGTACTTC
CATARQGKEAYEQYF
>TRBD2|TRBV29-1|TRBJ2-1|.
TGCAGCGCTAAGACTAGCGGGGGGGAAGCGTTTGATGAGCAGTTCTTC
CSAKTSGGEAFDEQFF
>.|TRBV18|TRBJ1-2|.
TGTGCCAGCTCACCACCGGGCGGGAACTATGGCTACACCTTC
CASSPPGGNYGYTF
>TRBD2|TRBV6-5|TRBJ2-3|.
TGTGCCAGCACCTTAAAGACGGGGGGGAAAGATACGCAGTATTTT
CASTLKTGGKDTQYF
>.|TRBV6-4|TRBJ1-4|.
TGTGCTGGGACTTATAATGAAAAACTGTTTTTT
CAGTYNEKLFF
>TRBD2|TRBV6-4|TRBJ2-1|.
TGTGCCAGCAGTAGGGGCGGGAGCCTTACCTACAATGAGCAGTTCTTC
CASSRGGSLTYNEQFF
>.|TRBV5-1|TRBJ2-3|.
TGCGCCAGCAGCTCCCTTGGTAGGGGGGGCGGGAGCGATACGCAGTATTTT
CASSSLGRGGGSDTQYF
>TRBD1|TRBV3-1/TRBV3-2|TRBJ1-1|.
TGTGCCAGCAGTCGGGACAGGGGGGACACTGAAGCTTTCTTT
CASSRDRGDTEAFF
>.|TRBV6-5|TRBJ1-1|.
TGTGCCAGCAGTTACCCTGGGGAGGGGCACACTGAAGCTTTCTTT
CASSYPGEGHTEAFF
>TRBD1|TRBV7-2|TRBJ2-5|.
TGTGCCAGCAGCTTGGGCTCCGGGACAGGGACGGAGACCCAGTACTTC
CASSLGSGTGTETQYF
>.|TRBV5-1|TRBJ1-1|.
TGCGCCAGCAGCCAGAACCCCGCCCGGGATCTGAACACTGAAGCTTTCTTT
CASSQNPARDLNTEAFF
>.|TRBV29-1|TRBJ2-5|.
TGCAGCGGAAATGGGGGCAGCCAGCAAGAGACCCAGTACTTC
CSGNGGSQQETQYF
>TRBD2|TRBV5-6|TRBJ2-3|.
TGTGCCAGCAGCCGACGGACTAGCGCCGGTAGCACAGATACGCAGTATTTT
CASSRRTSAGSTDTQYF
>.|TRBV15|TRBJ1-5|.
TGTGCCACCAGCAGAGATCTTAACGGGGTAGGTGATCAGCCCCAGCATTTT
CATSRDLNGVGDQPQHF
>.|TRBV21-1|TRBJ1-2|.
TGTGCCAGCAGCAAAGGGGCGACAGGAAACTATGGCTACACCTTC
CASSKGATGNYGYTF
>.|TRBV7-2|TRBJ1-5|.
TGTGCCAGCAGCTTAGTGGGGCAGCGTAGCAATCAGCCCCAGCATTTT
CASSLVGQRSNQPQHF
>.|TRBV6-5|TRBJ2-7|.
TGTGCCAGCAGTTACTCGGGGGGCTCCTACGAGCAGTACTTC
CASSYSGGSYEQYF
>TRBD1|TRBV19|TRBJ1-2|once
TGTGCCAGTAGTCCGTCAACAGGGGCTCGACACGGCTACACCTTC
CASSPSTGARHGYTF
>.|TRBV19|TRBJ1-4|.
TGTGCCAGAACAGGGAAATTAGAAGAAAAACTGTTTTTT
CARTGKLEEKLFF
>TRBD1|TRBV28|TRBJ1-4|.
TGTGCCAGCAGTCTCCAGGACAGGGTGGTTGAAAAACTGTTTTTT
CASSLQDRVVEKLFF
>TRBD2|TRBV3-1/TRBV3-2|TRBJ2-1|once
TGTGCCAGCAGCCACCCACTAGCGGGGAGTGAGCAGTTCTTC
CASSHPLAGSEQFF
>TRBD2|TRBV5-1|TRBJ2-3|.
TGCGCCAGCAGCTTGGGTGCTCTAGCGGGGGGGCCAGATACGCAGTATTTT
CASSLGALAGGPDTQYF
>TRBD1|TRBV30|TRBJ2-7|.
TGTGCCTGGAGTCCGCTCGGGACAGGGTACGAGCAGTACTTC
CAWSPLGTGYEQYF
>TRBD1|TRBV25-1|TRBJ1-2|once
TGTGCCAGCAGTGAATTGGGCCTAAACAGGGGGGGCTACACCTTC
CASSELGLNRGGYTF
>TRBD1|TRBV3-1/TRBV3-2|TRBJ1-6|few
TGTGCCAGCAGCCAGAACAGGGTGACAGGGGGGAGTCCTTTGACTTCACCCCTCCACTTT
CASSQNRVTGGSPLTSPLHF
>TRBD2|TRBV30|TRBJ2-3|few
TGTGCCTGGAGTGTCGGTAGCGGGGGGGCGTTGGATACGCAGTATTTT
CAWSVGSGGALDTQYF
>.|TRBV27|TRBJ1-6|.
TGTGCCAGCAGTCCCCCGGGGTCCTATAATTCACCCCTCCACTTT
CASSPPGSYNSPLHF
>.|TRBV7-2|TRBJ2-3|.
TGTGCCAGCCCGGACTGGACAGATACGCAGTATTTT
CASPDWTDTQYF
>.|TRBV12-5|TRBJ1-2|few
TGTGCTAGTGGTTTGGTAAACGCGGGGGCGGGGTATGGCTACACCTTC
CASGLVNAGAGYGYTF
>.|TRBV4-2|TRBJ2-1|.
TGTGCCAGCAGCCTAAAGCCCCCGGGACATTTGACCTACAATGAGCAGTTCTTC
CASSLKPPGHLTYNEQFF
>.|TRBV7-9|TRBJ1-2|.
TGTGCCAGCAGCTCACACTCATCACAGGGACACTATGGCTACACCTTC
CASSSHSSQGHYGYTF
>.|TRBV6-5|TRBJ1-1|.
TGTGCCAGCAGTCGCGTACTAAACACTGAAGCTTTCTTT
CASSRVLNTEAFF
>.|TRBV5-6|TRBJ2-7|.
TGTGCCAGCAGCCTGGCCAGGAATTTCTACGAGCAGTACTTC
CASSLARNFYEQYF
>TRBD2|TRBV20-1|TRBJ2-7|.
TGCAGTGCTAGTCCGAGCGGGGGGGGCTACGAGCAGTACTTC
CSASPSGGGYEQYF
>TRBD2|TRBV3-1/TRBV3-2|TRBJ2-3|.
TGTGCCAGCAGTTCACTAGCGGTACAGGCAGATACGCAGTATTTT
CASSSLAVQADTQYF
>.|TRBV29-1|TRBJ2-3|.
TGCAGCGTTGTTGGGGCGGCGAATACGCAGTATTTT
CSVVGAANTQYF
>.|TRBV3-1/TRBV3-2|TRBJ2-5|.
TGTGCCAGCAGCTCGGAGAAGACCCAGTACTTC
CASSSEKTQYF
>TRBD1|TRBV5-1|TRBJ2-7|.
TGCGCCAGCAGCAGACTACAGGGGACGAACTACGAGCAGTACTTC
CASSRLQGTNYEQYF
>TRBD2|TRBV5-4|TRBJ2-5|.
TGTGCCAGCAGCTTAGGCGGGGGGGCCGGAGAGACCCAGTACTTC
CASSLGGGAGETQYF
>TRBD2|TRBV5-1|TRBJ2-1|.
TGCGCCAGCAGCCCAGCGGGGTACAATGAGCAGTTCTTC
CASSPAGYNEQFF
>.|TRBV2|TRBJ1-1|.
TGTGCCAGCAGACCGACAGTGCTTCCCAACACTGAAGCTTTCTTT
CASRPTVLPNTEAFF
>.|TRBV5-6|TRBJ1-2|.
TGTGCCAGCAGCTTGGCCACTTCAGGGTTCTATGGCTACACCTTC
CASSLATSGFYGYTF
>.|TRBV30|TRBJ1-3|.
TGTGCCTGGAGTATTGAGACAGACTCTGGAAACACCATATATTTT
CAWSIETDSGNTIYF
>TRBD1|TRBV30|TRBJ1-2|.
TGTGCCTCCTCGCAGGGGGGCCTCTATGGCTACACCTTC
CASSQGGLYGYTF
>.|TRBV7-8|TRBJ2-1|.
TGTGCCAGCAGCTTAGAGGCAGGGTACAATGAGCAGTTCTTC
CASSLEAGYNEQFF
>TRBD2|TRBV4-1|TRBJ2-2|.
TGCGCCAGCAAACGGGGACTAGCGTCGTCAACGACCGGGGAGCTGTTTTTT
CASKRGLASSTTGELFF
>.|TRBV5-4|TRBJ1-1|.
TGTGCCAGCAGCTTAGGGGGGAACACTGAAGCTTTCTTT
CASSLGGNTEAFF